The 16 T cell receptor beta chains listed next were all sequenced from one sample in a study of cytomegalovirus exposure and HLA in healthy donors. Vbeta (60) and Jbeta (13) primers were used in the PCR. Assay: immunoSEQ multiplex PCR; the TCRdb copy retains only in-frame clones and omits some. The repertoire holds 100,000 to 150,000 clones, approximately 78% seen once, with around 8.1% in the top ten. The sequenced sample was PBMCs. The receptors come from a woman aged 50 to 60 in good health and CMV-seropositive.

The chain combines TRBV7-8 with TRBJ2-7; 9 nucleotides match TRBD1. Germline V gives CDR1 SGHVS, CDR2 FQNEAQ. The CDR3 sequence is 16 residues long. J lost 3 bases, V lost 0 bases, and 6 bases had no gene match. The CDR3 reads CASSLAVRQGVYEQYF. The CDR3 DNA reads TGTGCCAGCAGCTTAGCAGTACGACAGGGGGTCTACGAGCAGTACTTC. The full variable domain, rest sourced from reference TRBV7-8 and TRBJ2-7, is GAGVSQSPRYKVAKRGQDVALRCDPISGHVSLFWYQQALGQGPEFLTYFQNEAQLDKSGLPSDRFFAERPEGSVSTLKIQRTQQEDSAVYLCASSLAVRQGVYEQYFGPGTRLTVT.

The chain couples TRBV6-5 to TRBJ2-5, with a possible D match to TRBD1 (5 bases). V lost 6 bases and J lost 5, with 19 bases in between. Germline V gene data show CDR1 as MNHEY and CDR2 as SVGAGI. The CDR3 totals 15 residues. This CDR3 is CASSKAPGNGETQYF. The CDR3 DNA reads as TGTGCCAGCAGCAAAGCCCCAGGGAATGGGGAGACCCAGTACTTC.

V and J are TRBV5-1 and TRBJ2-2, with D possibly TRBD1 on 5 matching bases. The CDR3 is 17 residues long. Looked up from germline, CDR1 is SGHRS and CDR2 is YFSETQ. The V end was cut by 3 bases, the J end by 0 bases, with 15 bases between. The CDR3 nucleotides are TGCGCCAGCAGCTACGGCCCGACAGAGGCGAACACCGGGGAGCTGTTTTTT. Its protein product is CASSYGPTEANTGELFF. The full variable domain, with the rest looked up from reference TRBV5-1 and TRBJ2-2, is KAGVTQTPRYLIKTRGQQVTLSCSPISGHRSVSWYQQTPGQGLQFLFEYFSETQRNKGNFPGRFSGRQFSNSRSEMNVSTLELGDSALYLCASSYGPTEANTGELFFGEGSRLTVL.

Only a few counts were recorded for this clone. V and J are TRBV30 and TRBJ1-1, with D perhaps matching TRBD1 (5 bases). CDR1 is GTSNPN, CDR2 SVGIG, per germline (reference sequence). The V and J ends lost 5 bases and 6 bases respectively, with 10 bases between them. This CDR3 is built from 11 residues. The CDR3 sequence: CAWVRVAEAFF. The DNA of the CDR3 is TGTGCCTGGGTCAGGGTTGCTGAAGCTTTCTTT. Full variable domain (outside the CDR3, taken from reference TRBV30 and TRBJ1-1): SQTIHQWPATLVQPVGSPLSLECTVEGTSNPNLYWYRQAAGRGLQLLFYSVGIGQISSEVPQNLSASRPQDRQFILSSKKLLLSDSGFYLCAWVRVAEAFFGQGTRLTVV.

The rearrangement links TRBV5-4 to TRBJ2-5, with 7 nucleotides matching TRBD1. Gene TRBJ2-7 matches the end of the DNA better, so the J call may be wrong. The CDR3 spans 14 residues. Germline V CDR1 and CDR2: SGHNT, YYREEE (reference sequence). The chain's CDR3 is CASSQLGTAYEQYF. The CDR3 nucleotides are TGTGCCAGCAGCCAGCTGGGGACAGCTTACGAGCAGTACTTC.

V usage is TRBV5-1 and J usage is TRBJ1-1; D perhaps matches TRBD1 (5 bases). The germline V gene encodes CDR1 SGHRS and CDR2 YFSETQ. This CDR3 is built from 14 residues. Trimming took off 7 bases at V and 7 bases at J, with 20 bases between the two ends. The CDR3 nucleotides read TGCGCCAGCGCGTACCCTGGGGCGTCGGGTGAAGCTTTCTTT. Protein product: CASAYPGASGEAFF.

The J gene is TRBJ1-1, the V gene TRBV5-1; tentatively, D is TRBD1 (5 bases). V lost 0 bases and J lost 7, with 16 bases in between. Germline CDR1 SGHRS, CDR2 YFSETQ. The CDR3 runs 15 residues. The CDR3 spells CASSLVGQGGDEAFF. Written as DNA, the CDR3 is TGCGCCAGCAGCTTGGTGGGGCAGGGAGGCGATGAAGCTTTCTTT.

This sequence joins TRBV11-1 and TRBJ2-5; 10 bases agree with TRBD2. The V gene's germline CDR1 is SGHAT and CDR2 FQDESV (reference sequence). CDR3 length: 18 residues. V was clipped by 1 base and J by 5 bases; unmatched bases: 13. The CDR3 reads CASSLGGIAGGLGETQYF. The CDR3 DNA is TGTGCCAGCAGCTTAGGAGGTATAGCGGGAGGCCTGGGGGAGACCCAGTACTTC.

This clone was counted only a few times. In DNA, the CDR3 is TGTGCCTGGAGTAGGGCAGGGAATACTATCGGCTACACCTTC. Residues: CAWSRAGNTIGYTF. This chain uses TRBV30 with TRBJ1-2, with D possibly being TRBD1 (5 bases). The CDR3 is made up of 14 amino acids. Trimming shortened V by 2 bases and J by 8 bases, and 18 bases separated the two germline ends. CDR1 and CDR2 from the germline V gene are GTSNPN and SVGIG (reference sequence).

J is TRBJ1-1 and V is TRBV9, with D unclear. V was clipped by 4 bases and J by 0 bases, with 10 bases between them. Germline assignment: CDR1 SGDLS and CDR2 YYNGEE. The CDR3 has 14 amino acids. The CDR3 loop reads CASSTGLLNTEAFF. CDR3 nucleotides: TGTGCCAGCAGCACCGGGTTGCTGAACACTGAAGCTTTCTTT. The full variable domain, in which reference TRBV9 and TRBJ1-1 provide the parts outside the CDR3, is DSGVTQTPKHLITATGQRVTLRCSPRSGDLSVYWYQQSLDQGLQFLIQYYNGEERAKGNILERFSAQQFPDLHSELNLSSLELGDSALYFCASSTGLLNTEAFFGQGTRLTVV.

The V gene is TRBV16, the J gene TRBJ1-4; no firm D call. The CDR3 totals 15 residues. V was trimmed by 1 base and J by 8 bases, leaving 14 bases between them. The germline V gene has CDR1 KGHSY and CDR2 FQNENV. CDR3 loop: CASSQFVVRGEKLFF. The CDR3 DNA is TGTGCCAGCAGCCAATTTGTGGTTCGGGGAGAAAAACTGTTTTTT.

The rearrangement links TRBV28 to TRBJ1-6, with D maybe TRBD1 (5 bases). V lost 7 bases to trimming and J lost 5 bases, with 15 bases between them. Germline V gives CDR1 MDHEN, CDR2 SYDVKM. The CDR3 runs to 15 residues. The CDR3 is CASKGLYGDNSPLHF. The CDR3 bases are TGTGCCAGCAAGGGACTCTACGGGGATAATTCACCCCTCCACTTT.

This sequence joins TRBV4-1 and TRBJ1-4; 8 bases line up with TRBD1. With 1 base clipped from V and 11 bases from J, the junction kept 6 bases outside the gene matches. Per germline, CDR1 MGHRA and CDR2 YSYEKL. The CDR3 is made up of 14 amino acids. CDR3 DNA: TGCGCCAGCAGCCAAGCGCAGGGGGCTCAGAAACTGTTTTTT. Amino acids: CASSQAQGAQKLFF.

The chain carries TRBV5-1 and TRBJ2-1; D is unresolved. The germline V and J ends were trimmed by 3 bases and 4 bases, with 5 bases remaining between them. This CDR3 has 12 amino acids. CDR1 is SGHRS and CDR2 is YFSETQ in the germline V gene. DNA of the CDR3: TGCGCCAGCAGCTCCAATTACAATGAGCAGTTCTTC. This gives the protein CASSSNYNEQFF.

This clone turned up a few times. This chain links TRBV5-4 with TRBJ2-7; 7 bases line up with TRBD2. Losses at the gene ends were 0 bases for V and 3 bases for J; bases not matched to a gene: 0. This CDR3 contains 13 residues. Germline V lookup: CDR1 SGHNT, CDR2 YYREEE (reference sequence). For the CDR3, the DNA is TGTGCCAGCAGCTTGGGGGGGGGCTACGAGCAGTACTTC. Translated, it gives CASSLGGGYEQYF.

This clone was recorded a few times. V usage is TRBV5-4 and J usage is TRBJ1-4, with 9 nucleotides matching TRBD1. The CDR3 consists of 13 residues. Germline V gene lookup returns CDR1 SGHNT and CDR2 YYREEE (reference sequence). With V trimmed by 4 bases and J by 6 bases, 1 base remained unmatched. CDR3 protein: CASSTGGHEKLFF. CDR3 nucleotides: TGTGCCAGCAGCACAGGGGGCCATGAAAAACTGTTTTTT.